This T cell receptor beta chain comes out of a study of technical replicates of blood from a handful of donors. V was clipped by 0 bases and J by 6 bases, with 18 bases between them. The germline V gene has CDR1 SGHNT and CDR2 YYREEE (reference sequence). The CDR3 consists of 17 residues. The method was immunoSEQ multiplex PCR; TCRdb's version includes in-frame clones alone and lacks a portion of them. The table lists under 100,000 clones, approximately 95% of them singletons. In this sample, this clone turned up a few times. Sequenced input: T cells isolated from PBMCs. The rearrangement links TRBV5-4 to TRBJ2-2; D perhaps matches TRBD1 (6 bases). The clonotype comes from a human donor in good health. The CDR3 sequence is CASSLGGLGSRPGELFF. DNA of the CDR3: TGTGCCAGCAGCTTGGGGGGGCTGGGAAGCAGGCCCGGGGAGCTGTTTTTT.